A selection of T cell receptor beta chains follows, all from one sample in a study of cytotoxic CD8 clonotypes in ibrutinib-treated CLL. Measured with immunoSEQ multiplex PCR; TCRdb has only the in-frame clones, and not every one. The sample includes around 70,000 clones, 70% to 90% of them seen just once. The material was PBMCs, obtained at disease progression, from a patient treated with ibrutinib. These receptors all stem from a human donor with chronic lymphocytic leukemia. CDR3s include the opening cysteine and the closing phenylalanine or tryptophan. A D gene is named only where the DNA matches it firmly. The size field is filled for only some rows; it gives once, few, many or a size class.

>.|few|TRBJ1-4|TRBV19|16
CASKRGFRVKNEKLFF
TGTGCCAGTAAGAGGGGTTTTAGGGTCAAGAATGAAAAACTGTTTTTT
>.|.|TRBJ2-7|TRBV2|15
CASSDRGMSSYEQYF
TGTGCCAGCAGTGACCGGGGTATGAGCTCCTACGAGCAGTACTTC
>.|.|TRBJ2-7|TRBV7-2|14
CASSSGRRGYEQYF
TGTGCCAGCAGCTCGGGTCGTCGAGGATACGAGCAGTACTTC
>.|.|TRBJ1-3|TRBV7-2|15
CASSYQGPSGNTIYF
TGTGCCAGCAGCTATCAGGGTCCCTCTGGAAACACCATATATTTT
>.|.|TRBJ1-1|TRBV7-6|13
CASSLALGQPTFF
TGTGCCAGCAGCTTAGCGCTGGGCCAGCCGACTTTCTTT
>.|few|TRBJ1-2|TRBV14|12
CASSPTGYGYTF
TGTGCCAGCAGCCCTACAGGCTATGGCTACACCTTC
>TRBD1|.|TRBJ1-2|TRBV7-8|15
CASTDLRGQRNGYTF
TGTGCCAGCACCGATCTCCGGGGACAGAGAAATGGCTACACCTTC
>TRBD1|.|TRBJ1-4|TRBV7-9|14
CASSRTGGNEKLFF
TGTGCCAGCAGCCGGACAGGAGGTAATGAAAAACTGTTTTTT
>TRBD1|.|TRBJ1-2|TRBV28|13
CASSVQGYYGYTF
TGTGCCAGCAGTGTACAGGGGTACTATGGCTACACCTTC
>TRBD2|few|TRBJ2-1|TRBV30|13
CAWSVLADNEQFF
TGTGCCTGGAGTGTACTAGCGGACAATGAGCAGTTCTTC
>TRBD1|.|TRBJ2-1|TRBV14|14
CASRPSTGGYEQFF
TGTGCCAGCAGACCCTCGACAGGGGGATATGAGCAGTTCTTC
>.|.|TRBJ1-6|TRBV7-6|13
CASSLAPNSPLHF
TGTGCCAGCAGCTTAGCCCCAAATTCACCCCTCCACTTT
>.|.|TRBJ1-2|TRBV6-5|15
CASSYSIPDSYGYTF
TGTGCCAGCAGTTACTCAATTCCGGACAGCTATGGCTACACCTTC
>.|once|TRBJ2-7|TRBV5-6|15
CASSFGGANVYEQYF
TGTGCCAGCAGCTTTGGAGGGGCGAATGTGTACGAGCAGTACTTC
>.|.|TRBJ2-1|TRBV11-2|14
CASSLVADYNEQFF
TGTGCCAGCAGCTTAGTCGCGGATTACAATGAGCAGTTCTTC
>TRBD1|.|TRBJ2-7|TRBV10-2|14
CASKKTGGGYEQYF
TGCGCCAGCAAAAAGACAGGGGGCGGGTACGAGCAGTACTTC
>TRBD1|once|TRBJ1-2|TRBV5-4|14
CASSHRDSGYGYTF
TGTGCCAGCAGCCACCGGGACAGTGGCTATGGCTACACCTTC
>.|.|TRBJ1-5|TRBV7-9|14
CASSQTGTNQPQHF
TGTGCCAGCAGCCAAACGGGGACCAATCAGCCCCAGCATTTT
>.|.|TRBJ2-7|TRBV11-2|18
CASSSNMILGRETYEQYF
TGTGCCAGCAGCTCAAATATGATATTGGGCAGGGAAACCTACGAGCAGTACTTC
>.|.|TRBJ1-5|TRBV4-1|16
CASSQGGSIKGQPQHF
TGCGCCAGCAGCCAAGGGGGGAGTATCAAGGGACAGCCCCAGCATTTT
>TRBD2|once|TRBJ2-7|TRBV19|13
CASSTGLADHLYF
TGTGCCAGTAGTACCGGACTAGCGGACCACTTGTACTTC
>.|.|TRBJ1-1|TRBV6-5|11
CASRVNTEAFF
TGTGCCAGCAGAGTCAACACTGAAGCTTTCTTT
>.|few|TRBJ2-5|TRBV9|13
CASSVWGEETQYF
TGTGCCAGCAGCGTCTGGGGCGAGGAGACCCAGTACTTC
>.|.|TRBJ2-1|TRBV28|12
CASRGVGPREFF
TGTGCCAGCAGGGGGGTTGGTCCTAGAGAGTTCTTC
>.|.|TRBJ2-5|TRBV5-1|14
CASSLEAGGETQYF
TGCGCCAGCAGCTTGGAGGCGGGCGGGGAGACCCAGTACTTC
>.|few|TRBJ1-3|TRBV19|20
CASRGTRGLRRGSVGNTIYF
TGTGCCAGTAGGGGTACGAGGGGCCTCCGTCGCGGGAGCGTCGGAAACACCATATATTTT
>.|.|TRBJ2-2|TRBV5-1|14
CASSLGLYTGELFF
TGCGCCAGCAGCTTGGGGCTCTACACCGGGGAGCTGTTTTTT
>.|.|TRBJ2-3|TRBV6-6|14
CASSSVAGTDTQYF
TGTGCCAGCAGTTCAGTGGCAGGCACAGATACGCAGTATTTT
>.|.|TRBJ2-3|TRBV10-3|16
CAISSPRGAGTDTQYF
TGTGCCATCAGCTCCCCTCGGGGGGCTGGCACAGATACGCAGTATTTT
>.|.|TRBJ1-5|TRBV19|20
CASSRLTGTYSGLFNQPQHF
TGTGCCAGTAGTAGGTTGACCGGGACCTACAGCGGTTTGTTCAATCAGCCCCAGCATTTT
>TRBD2|.|TRBJ2-7|TRBV4-2|15
CASSQEKLAWNEQYF
TGTGCCAGCAGCCAAGAGAAACTAGCGTGGAACGAGCAGTACTTC
>.|.|TRBJ1-4|TRBV5-1|13
CASSLPSAEKLFF
TGCGCCAGCAGCCTGCCATCTGCTGAAAAACTGTTTTTT
>.|.|TRBJ1-4|TRBV18|15
CASSPPANPNEKLFF
TGTGCCAGCTCACCACCTGCCAACCCTAATGAAAAACTGTTTTTT
>TRBD1|.|TRBJ1-1|TRBV27|14
CASSSWDSYTEAFF
TGTGCCAGCAGTTCCTGGGACAGCTACACTGAAGCTTTCTTT
>.|.|TRBJ2-7|TRBV5-1|12
CASSLPGIEQYF
TGCGCCAGCAGCTTGCCGGGTATCGAGCAGTACTTC
>TRBD2|.|TRBJ2-3|TRBV12-5|18
CASGSPLDQAGITDTQYF
TGTGCTAGTGGTTCCCCGCTCGACCAAGCGGGGATCACAGATACGCAGTATTTT